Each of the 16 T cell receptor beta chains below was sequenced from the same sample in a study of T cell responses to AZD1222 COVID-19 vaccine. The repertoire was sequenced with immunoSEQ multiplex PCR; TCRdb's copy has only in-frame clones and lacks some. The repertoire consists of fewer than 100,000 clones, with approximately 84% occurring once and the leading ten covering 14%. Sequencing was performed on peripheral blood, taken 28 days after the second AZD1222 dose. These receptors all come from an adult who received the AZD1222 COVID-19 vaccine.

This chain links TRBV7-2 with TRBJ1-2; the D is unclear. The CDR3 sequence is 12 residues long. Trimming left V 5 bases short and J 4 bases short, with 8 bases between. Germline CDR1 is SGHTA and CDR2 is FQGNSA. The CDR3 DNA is TGTGCCAGCAGCACTGACCTCTATGGCTACACCTTC. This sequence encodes CASSTDLYGYTF. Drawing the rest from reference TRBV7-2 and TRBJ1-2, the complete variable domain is GAGVSQSPSNKVTEKGKDVELRCDPISGHTALYWYRQSLGQGLEFLIYFQGNSAPDKSGLPSDRFSAERTGGSVSTLTIQRTQQEDSAVYLCASSTDLYGYTFGSGTRLTVV.

This CDR3 is CASRPQGWSSYEQYF. The CDR3 nucleotides read TGTGCCAGCAGACCACAGGGTTGGAGCTCCTACGAGCAGTACTTC. This sequence joins TRBV7-9 and TRBJ2-7, with D perhaps matching TRBD1 (6 bases). CDR3 length equals 15 residues. V lost 6 bases, J lost 0 bases, and 15 bases lay in between. Germline assignment: CDR1 SEHNR and CDR2 FQNEAQ (reference sequence). Supplemented by reference TRBV7-9 and TRBJ2-7, the full variable domain reads DTGVSQNPRHKITKRGQNVTFRCDPISEHNRLYWYRQTLGQGPEFLTYFQNEAQLEKSRLLSDRFSAERPKGSFSTLEIQRTEQGDSAMYLCASRPQGWSSYEQYFGPGTRLTVT.

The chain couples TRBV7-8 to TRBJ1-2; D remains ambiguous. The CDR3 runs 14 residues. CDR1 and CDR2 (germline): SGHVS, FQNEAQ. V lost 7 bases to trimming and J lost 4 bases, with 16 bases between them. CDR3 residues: CASTPLPRSYGYTF. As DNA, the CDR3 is TGTGCCAGCACCCCTCTCCCTCGATCCTATGGCTACACCTTC.

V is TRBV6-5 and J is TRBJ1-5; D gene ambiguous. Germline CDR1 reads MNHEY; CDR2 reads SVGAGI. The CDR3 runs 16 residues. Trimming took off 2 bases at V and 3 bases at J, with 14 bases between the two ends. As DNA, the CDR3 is TGTGCCAGCAGTTACGGTGAGGCCAGAACCAATCAGCCCCAGCATTTT. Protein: CASSYGEARTNQPQHF.

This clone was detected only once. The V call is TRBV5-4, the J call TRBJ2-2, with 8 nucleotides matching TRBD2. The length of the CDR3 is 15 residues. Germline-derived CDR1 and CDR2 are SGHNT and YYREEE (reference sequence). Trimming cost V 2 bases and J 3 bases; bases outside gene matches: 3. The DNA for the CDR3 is TGTGCCAGCAGCTTTACGGGGGGGGACACCGGGGAGCTGTTTTTT. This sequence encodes CASSFTGGDTGELFF. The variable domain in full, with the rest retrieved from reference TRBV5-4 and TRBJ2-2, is ETGVTQSPTHLIKTRGQQVTLRCSSQSGHNTVSWYQQALGQGPQFIFQYYREEENGRGNFPPRFSGLQFPNYSSELNVNALELDDSALYLCASSFTGGDTGELFFGEGSRLTVL.

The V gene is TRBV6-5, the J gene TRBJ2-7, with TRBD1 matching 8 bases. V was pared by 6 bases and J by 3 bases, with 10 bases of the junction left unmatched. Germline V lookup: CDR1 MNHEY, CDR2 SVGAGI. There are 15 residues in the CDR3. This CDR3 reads CASSPGTGVLYEQYF. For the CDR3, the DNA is TGTGCCAGCAGCCCCGGGACAGGAGTCCTCTACGAGCAGTACTTC.

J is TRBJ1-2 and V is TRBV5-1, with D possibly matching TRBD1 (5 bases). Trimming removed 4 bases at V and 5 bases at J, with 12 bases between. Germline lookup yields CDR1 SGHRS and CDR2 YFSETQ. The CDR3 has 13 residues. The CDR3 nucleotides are TGCGCCAGCAGCACAGGAGGGCAATATGGCTACACCTTC. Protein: CASSTGGQYGYTF.

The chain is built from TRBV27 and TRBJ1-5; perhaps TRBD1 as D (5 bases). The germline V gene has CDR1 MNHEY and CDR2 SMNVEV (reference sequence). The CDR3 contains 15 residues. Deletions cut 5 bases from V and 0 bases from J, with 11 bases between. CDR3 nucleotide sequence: TGTGCCAGCAGTCCCACTGGGGGTAGCAATCAGCCCCAGCATTTT. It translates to CASSPTGGSNQPQHF.

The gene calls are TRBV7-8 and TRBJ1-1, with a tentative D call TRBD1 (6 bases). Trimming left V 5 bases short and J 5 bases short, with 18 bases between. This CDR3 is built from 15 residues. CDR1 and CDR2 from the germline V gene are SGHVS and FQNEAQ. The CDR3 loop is CASSPPRGRSTEAFF. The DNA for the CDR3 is TGTGCCAGCAGCCCGCCGCGGGGGCGCAGTACTGAAGCTTTCTTT.

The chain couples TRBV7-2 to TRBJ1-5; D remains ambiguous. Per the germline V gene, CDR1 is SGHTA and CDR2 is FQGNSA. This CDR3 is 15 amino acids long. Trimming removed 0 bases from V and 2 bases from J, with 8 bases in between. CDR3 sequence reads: CASSLAMGGNQPQHF. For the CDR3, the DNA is TGTGCCAGCAGCTTAGCGATGGGCGGCAATCAGCCCCAGCATTTT.

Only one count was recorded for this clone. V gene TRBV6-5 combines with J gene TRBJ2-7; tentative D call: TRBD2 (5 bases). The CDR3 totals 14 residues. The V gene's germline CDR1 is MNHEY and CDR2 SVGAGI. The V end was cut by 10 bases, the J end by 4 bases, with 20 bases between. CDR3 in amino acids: CAIESSGRFYEQYF. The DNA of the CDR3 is TGTGCCATCGAAAGCTCGGGGAGATTTTACGAGCAGTACTTC.

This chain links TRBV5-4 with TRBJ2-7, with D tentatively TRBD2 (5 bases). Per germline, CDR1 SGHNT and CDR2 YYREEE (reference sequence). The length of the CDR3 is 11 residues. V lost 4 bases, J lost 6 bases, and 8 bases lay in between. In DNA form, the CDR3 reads TGTGCCAGCAGCCGGGAAAGCGAGCAGTACTTC. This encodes CASSRESEQYF. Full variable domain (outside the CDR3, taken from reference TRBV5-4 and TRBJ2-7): ETGVTQSPTHLIKTRGQQVTLRCSSQSGHNTVSWYQQALGQGPQFIFQYYREEENGRGNFPPRFSGLQFPNYSSELNVNALELDDSALYLCASSRESEQYFGPGTRLTVT.

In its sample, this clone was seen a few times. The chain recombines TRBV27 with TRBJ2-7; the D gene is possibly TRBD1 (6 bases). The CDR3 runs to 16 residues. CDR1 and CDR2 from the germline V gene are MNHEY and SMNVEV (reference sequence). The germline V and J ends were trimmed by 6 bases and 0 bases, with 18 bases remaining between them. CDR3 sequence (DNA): TGTGCCAGCAGGAAACAAGCAGGGGTTGGCTCCTACGAGCAGTACTTC. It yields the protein CASRKQAGVGSYEQYF.

The CDR3 nucleotides are TGTGCCAGCAGTGACCTCGGACAGGGGGGAGGCTACACCTTC. It specifies CASSDLGQGGGYTF. The V call is TRBV6-1, the J call TRBJ1-2, with TRBD1 identical over 10 bases. This CDR3 contains 14 residues. In germline, CDR1 is MNHNS, CDR2 SASEGT. J was trimmed by 8 bases and V by 3 bases; bases with no gene match: 6.

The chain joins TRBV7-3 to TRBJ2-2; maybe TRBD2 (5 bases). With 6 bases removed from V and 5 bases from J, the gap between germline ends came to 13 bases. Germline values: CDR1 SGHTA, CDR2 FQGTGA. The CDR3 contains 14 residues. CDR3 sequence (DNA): TGTGCCAGCAGACTCACCTCGGGGACCGGGGAGCTGTTTTTT. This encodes CASRLTSGTGELFF.

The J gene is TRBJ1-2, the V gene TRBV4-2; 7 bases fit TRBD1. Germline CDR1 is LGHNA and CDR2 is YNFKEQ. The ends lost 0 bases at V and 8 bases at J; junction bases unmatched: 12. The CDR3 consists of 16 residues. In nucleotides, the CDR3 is TGTGCCAGCAGCCAAGACCTTAGGGGGCCGGAGCGGGGCTACACCTTC. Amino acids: CASSQDLRGPERGYTF.